Each of the 16 T cell receptor beta chains below was sequenced from the same sample in a study of blood T cell repertoires in COVID-19. Using immunoSEQ multiplex PCR, the repertoire was profiled, and TCRdb retains in-frame clones only, with some absent. The data show roughly 280,000 clones, almost 90% seen once. Sequencing was performed on peripheral blood. All receptors come from a woman aged 25-40 years with COVID-19, enrolled during active disease.

The gene calls are TRBV15 and TRBJ2-3, with D possibly being TRBD2 (5 bases). V was trimmed by 3 bases and J by 0 bases, leaving 10 bases between them. CDR3 length: 15 residues. CDR1 and CDR2 from the germline V gene are LNHNV and YYDKDF (reference sequence). The CDR3 DNA sequence: TGTGCCACCAGCAGTGGAGGTTATAGCACAGATACGCAGTATTTT. Amino acid sequence: CATSSGGYSTDTQYF. Using reference TRBV15 and TRBJ2-3 for the parts outside the CDR3, the full variable domain is DAMVIQNPRYQVTQFGKPVTLSCSQTLNHNVMYWYQQKSSQAPKLLFHYYDKDFNNEADTPDNFQSRRPNTSFCFLDIRSPGLGDTAMYLCATSSGGYSTDTQYFGPGTRLTVL.

The chain combines TRBV5-4 with TRBJ2-5, with D unresolved. CDR3 length: 12 amino acids. The ends were cut back, 1 base at V and 5 bases at J, with 6 bases in the middle. Germline CDR1 and CDR2: SGHNT and YYREEE (reference sequence). The CDR3 DNA follows: TGTGCCAGCAGCTTGTGGCCGGAGACCCAGTACTTC. It yields the protein CASSLWPETQYF.

This chain joins TRBV5-5 and TRBJ2-2, with TRBD2 identical over 9 bases. The ends lost 4 bases at V and 1 base at J; junction bases unmatched: 17. The CDR3 is 20 residues long. Germline V lookup: CDR1 SGHKS, CDR2 YYEKEE (reference sequence). The CDR3 loop reads CASSPTEQGRLAVNTGELFF. The CDR3 bases are TGTGCCAGCAGCCCAACCGAACAGGGGAGACTAGCGGTGAACACCGGGGAGCTGTTTTTT.

CDR3: CASSEGTSTMEQYF. CDR3 DNA sequence: TGTGCCAGCAGTGAAGGGACAAGTACTATGGAGCAGTACTTC. The chain employs TRBV6-1 and TRBJ2-7; D might be TRBD1 (5 bases). CDR3 length: 14 amino acids. The ends were cut back, 1 base at V and 7 bases at J, with 14 bases in the middle. The V gene's germline CDR1 is MNHNS and CDR2 SASEGT.

The chain uses TRBV28 and TRBJ2-1; 8 bases match TRBD1. Germline V gene sequence: CDR1 MDHEN, CDR2 SYDVKM. The CDR3 totals 15 residues. J was trimmed by 7 bases and V by 6 bases; bases with no gene match: 11. This chain's CDR3 is CASREGTGGWNEQFF. The CDR3, as DNA: TGTGCCAGCAGGGAGGGCACAGGGGGTTGGAATGAGCAGTTCTTC.

The gene calls are TRBV19 and TRBJ2-7, with D hard to call. Germline CDR1 LNHDA, CDR2 SQIVND (reference sequence). This CDR3 comprises 13 residues. Trimming cost V 1 base and J 3 bases, with 7 bases left between them. CDR3 in amino acids: CASSIAISYEQYF. The CDR3 coding sequence is TGTGCCAGTAGTATAGCCATTAGCTACGAGCAGTACTTC. The complete variable domain, with remaining parts taken from reference TRBV19 and TRBJ2-7, reads DGGITQSPKYLFRKEGQNVTLSCEQNLNHDAMYWYRQDPGQGLRLIYYSQIVNDFQKGDIAEGYSVSREKKESFPLTVTSAQKNPTAFYLCASSIAISYEQYFGPGTRLTVT.

J is TRBJ1-5 and V is TRBV28; weak D call: TRBD1 (6 bases). Germline-derived CDR1 and CDR2 are MDHEN and SYDVKM. Between the trimmed V and J ends, which lost 2 bases and 6 bases, there was a span of 14 bases. The length of the CDR3 is 15 residues. CDR3 in amino acids: CASSLLQGNSQPQHF. CDR3 bases: TGTGCCAGCAGTTTACTCCAGGGGAATAGTCAGCCCCAGCATTTT.

This clone appeared a single time. In DNA, the CDR3 is TGCGCCAGCAGCCAAGCGGTCGGGGGGGGGAATCAGCCCCAGCATTTT. Protein sequence: CASSQAVGGGNQPQHF. This chain links TRBV4-1 with TRBJ1-5; D possibly corresponds to TRBD1 (5 bases). The germline V and J ends were trimmed by 1 base and 4 bases, with 14 bases remaining between them. Per the germline V gene, CDR1 is MGHRA and CDR2 is YSYEKL. The CDR3 totals 16 residues.

The V gene is TRBV10-3, the J gene TRBJ2-7; 10 positions agree with TRBD2. Germline lookup yields CDR1 ENHRY and CDR2 SYGVKD. After removal of 6 bases from V and 6 bases from J, the junction contained 8 bases not matched to a gene. This CDR3 region has 14 residues. CDR3: CAIRSSGSLIEQYF. CDR3 in DNA: TGTGCCATCAGGTCTAGCGGGAGTTTGATCGAGCAGTACTTC.

The rearrangement links TRBV28 to TRBJ2-7; 12 positions match TRBD2. Per the germline V gene, CDR1 is MDHEN and CDR2 is SYDVKM. This CDR3 has 16 amino acids. V lost 2 bases to trimming and J lost 2 bases; unmatched junction nucleotides: 4. The DNA for the CDR3 is TGTGCCAGCAGTTTAAGATGGACTAGCGGGGCCTACGAGCAGTACTTC. Protein: CASSLRWTSGAYEQYF.

For this clone: Other nucleotide sequences from this sample produce the same CDR3. The chain couples TRBV5-4 to TRBJ1-3, with 7 bases aligning to TRBD1. V lost 5 bases to trimming and J lost 4 bases; unmatched junction nucleotides: 6. Germline lookup yields CDR1 SGHNT and CDR2 YYREEE (reference sequence). The CDR3 runs 14 residues. CDR3 sequence (DNA): TGTGCCAGCAGTTTGAAGGGGGCCGGAAACACCATATATTTT. The encoded protein is CASSLKGAGNTIYF.

The CDR3 sequence is CAWRATGRGSGNTIYF. CDR3 coding DNA: TGTGCCTGGAGGGCGACAGGGCGAGGATCTGGAAACACCATATATTTT. The chain uses TRBV30 and TRBJ1-3; 7 bases are shared with TRBD1. With 3 bases clipped from V and 1 base from J, the junction kept 9 bases outside the gene matches. The CDR3 spans 16 residues. Germline CDR1 reads GTSNPN; CDR2 reads SVGIG (reference sequence).

Comment on this clone: This specimen includes other DNA sequences encoding the same CDR3. This chain connects TRBV6-2 or TRBV6-3 to TRBJ1-5; 8 bases match TRBD1. The trim removed 4 bases at V and 2 bases at J, leaving 4 bases unmatched. This CDR3 comprises 15 residues. Germline V gives CDR1 MNHEY, CDR2 SVGEGT. The CDR3 DNA reads as TGTGCCAGCAGTTCAGGGGGCGCCGGCAATCAGCCCCAGCATTTT. Its protein product is CASSSGGAGNQPQHF.

This clone was seen just once. The chain employs TRBV12-3 or TRBV12-4 and TRBJ2-1; D remains ambiguous. The CDR3 totals 12 residues. V shed 6 bases and J shed 7 bases, with 10 bases lying between them. The DNA of the CDR3 is TGTGCCAGCAGCCCTGGGCGTAATGAGCAGTTCTTC. The encoded protein is CASSPGRNEQFF.

The chain employs TRBV10-3 and TRBJ2-1; weak D call: TRBD2 (6 bases). V dropped 6 bases and J dropped 6 bases, with 12 bases sitting between them. Germline CDR1 is ENHRY and CDR2 is SYGVKD. This CDR3 has 13 residues. CDR3 nucleotides: TGTGCCATCAGCGGGAGTCCCCGCAATGAGCAGTTCTTC. Amino acids: CAISGSPRNEQFF.

This chain links TRBV4-3 with TRBJ1-6, with 7 bases lining up with TRBD1. After removal of 2 bases from V and 0 bases from J, the junction contained 10 bases not matched to a gene. The germline V gene has CDR1 LGHNA and CDR2 YSLEER. This CDR3 has 19 amino acids. For the CDR3, the DNA is TGCGCCAGCAGCCAACTCTTTGGACAGGCAAGCTCCTATAATTCACCCCTCCACTTT. Its protein is CASSQLFGQASSYNSPLHF.